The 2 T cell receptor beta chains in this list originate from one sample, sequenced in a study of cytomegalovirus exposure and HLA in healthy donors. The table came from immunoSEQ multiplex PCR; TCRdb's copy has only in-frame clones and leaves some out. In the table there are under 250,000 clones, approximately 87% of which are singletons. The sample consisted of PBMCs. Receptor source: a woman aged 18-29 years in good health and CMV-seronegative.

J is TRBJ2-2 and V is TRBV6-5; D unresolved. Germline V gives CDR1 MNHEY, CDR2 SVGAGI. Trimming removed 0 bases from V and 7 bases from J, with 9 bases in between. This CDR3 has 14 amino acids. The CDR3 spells CASSYSSVGGELFF. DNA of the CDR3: TGTGCCAGCAGTTACTCCAGCGTGGGCGGGGAGCTGTTTTTT.

The DNA of the CDR3 is TGTGCCAGCAGTGCGGACACGGACACTGAAGCTTTCTTT. Translating it yields CASSADTDTEAFF. The V and J genes are TRBV2 and TRBJ1-1; D is possibly TRBD1 (5 bases). Between the trimmed V and J ends, which lost 4 bases and 3 bases, there was a span of 9 bases. The germline V gene encodes CDR1 SNHLY and CDR2 FYNNEI. CDR3 length: 13 residues.